This T cell receptor (beta chain) is drawn from a study of T cells in Graves' hyperthyroidism and ophthalmopathy (dated by TCRdb to about 2019). Background on the whole study: Peripheral blood was sampled at the time of initial diagnosis, prior to any treatment. TCR Vbeta CDR3 sequencing of 135 peripheral blood samples (around 45 ophthalmopathy, about 75 hyperthyroidism and some 17 progressor patients) is reported in the paper. The 100 discovery patients were divided at random into training and test sets in a 7:3 ratio. Once sampling was done, hyperthyroidism patients were given methimazole at a starting dose of 30 mg daily, whereas ophthalmopathy patients were given high-dose intravenous methylprednisolone. Prospective prediction of ophthalmopathy was tested in an independent validation cohort of some 19 hyperthyroidism patients and 15 to 17 patients who later progressed to ophthalmopathy. The study also compared thyroid tissue and blood T-cell repertoires from more than five Graves' hyperthyroidism patients. To identify TCR V-J signatures that set the groups apart, the researchers used a discovery cohort of 100 patients, made up of under 45 with Graves' ophthalmopathy and around 58 with stable Graves' hyperthyroidism.

In the ophthalmopathy patients, disease was moderately to severely active, with a Clinical Activity Score of 3 or more, a NOSPECS grade of 4 or more, and a duration of less than 3 months. Any patient with an uncontrolled infection, another autoimmune disease, pregnancy or lactation was excluded. Diagnoses were established on the basis of clinical symptoms, serum thyroxine and TRAb, thyroid ultrasound, and orbital computed tomography. PBMCs were separated from approximately 10 ml of fresh peripheral blood using Ficoll-Paque density gradient centrifugation. Total RNA was extracted with Trizol reagent, and quality was checked on an Agilent 2100 Bioanalyzer. The TCR beta CDR3 regions were amplified from the RNA transcripts. The TCR CDR3 was subjected to a first round of RT-PCR using the HTBI primer set and the Qiagen OneStep RT-PCR kit. Libraries were constructed in a second round of multiplex PCR, after which size selection and purification were carried out. The libraries were sequenced on an Illumina HiSeq2000 using paired-end 100 bp reads. In the authors' own workflow: SOAPnuke was used to process the raw data, with reads discarded if the reads contained adapters or uncalled bases, had a mean Phred below 15, or lacked an exact constant-primer or identifier match. High-quality paired reads were merged using COPE v1.2.5, and each unique nucleotide sequence was defined as a clonotype. Clonotypes were aligned to IMGT TRBV, TRBD and TRBJ reference segments using MiTCR v1.1. Analysis was restricted to V-J combinations with a frequency above 0.0001, which covered roughly 99% of repertoires. A TCS score was defined as the ratio between F50 (clonal expansion) and ExV (chaos), using BLOSUM62-based TCRdist between CDR3 peptides within each V-J. Welch's t-statistics and random forest reduced roughly 530 V-J features to 13, which were used in a naive Bayes classifier (R e1071). Through fastp at Q25 and MiXCR, TCRdb rebuilt clones from the public reads, retaining in-frame beta chains. Each record represents a unique CDR3 protein, reported with the most common genes and DNA among its rows. None of the V and J calls come from the authors' own analysis; TCRdb made them. The sample table holds 450,000 to 550,000 distinct CDR3 sequences, of which 24% were seen once. The top ten hold over 9% of the sample.

Only a few counts were recorded for this clonotype. Its antigen is still unknown. Within one base of it there is no much larger clone, and no base qualities were kept. Including the terminal cysteine and phenylalanine, the CDR3 comprises 15 residues. The only DNA kept is the CDR3, 45 bases in frame from the first base. Trimming takes 5 bases off V and 5 bases off J; junction bases not matched to a gene: 11. Looking up the germline V gene (reference sequence) yields CDR1 SEHNR and CDR2 FQNEAQ. The study at large found these results: A model built on a 13 V-J signature distinguished ophthalmopathy from stable hyperthyroidism, reaching 85% to 90% sensitivity and under 84% specificity in cross-validation and 80%/75% in testing. Most expanded thyroid clonotypes (frequency above 0.001) were also detected in blood, a finding suggesting that blood repertoires may reflect thyroid immune responses. In validation, progression to ophthalmopathy was predicted by the model with approximately 67% sensitivity and 72% to 85% specificity, a median of roughly 6 months before onset. Sample size was not statistically predetermined, and blinding of investigators to group allocation was not performed.

Rearrangement joined TRBV7-9 to TRBJ2-7; a stretch of 8 junction bases matches TRBD2. Specimen: blood. This clonotype was obtained from a woman between 25 and 40 years old with Graves' ophthalmopathy. The DNA reads TGTGCCAGCAGCACCCGTCGGGGAGCGGGAGACGAGCAGTACTTC. Translated, it gives CASSTRRGAGDEQYF.